This TCR beta chain comes out of a study of T cell responses to AZD1222 COVID-19 vaccine. The germline V gene has CDR1 SGHTA and CDR2 FQGNSA. This CDR3 comprises 14 residues. The V and J ends lost 4 bases and 2 bases, in that order; junction bases with no gene match: 3. Clones were sequenced by immunoSEQ multiplex PCR, and TCRdb holds only the in-frame ones, with some missing. The sample consists of 90,000 to 130,000 clones, roughly 92% of them appearing once. The receptor was isolated from an adult who received the AZD1222 COVID-19 vaccine. The source was peripheral blood, collected 28 days after the second AZD1222 dose. V gene TRBV7-2 combines with J gene TRBJ2-5; 8 nucleotides line up with TRBD1. CDR3 amino acids: CASSYGQGQETQYF. For the CDR3, the DNA is TGTGCCAGCAGCTACGGACAGGGACAAGAGACCCAGTACTTC.